This T cell receptor (beta chain) appears in the sequencing data of a study of read filtering for tumor transcriptome and immune sequencing. Study-wide findings and caveats: The CD138-negative fraction was mixed bone marrow immune cells, not pure T cells.

This clonotype was picked up many times. Its antigen is not known. From approximately 430 ng of RNA, a library with molecular barcoded alpha/delta and beta/gamma adaptors was made. TCRdb reprocessed the reads via MiXCR and lists one record per CDR3 protein. Altogether 25,000 or so distinct CDR3 sequences are present, more than 20% being singletons, with the ten largest covering about a sixth. The CDR3 is 15 residues long. CDR1 is MDHEN and CDR2 is SYDVKM in the germline V gene. V lost 7 bases to trimming and J lost 0 bases, with 15 bases between them. The chain carries TRBV28 and TRBJ1-1; D is possibly TRBD1 (6 bases). The TCR originated in a donor over 35 with multiple myeloma. What was sequenced was a population of CD138-negative cells sorted from bone marrow. The DNA for the CDR3 is TGTGCCAGCAAATCCGCGGGGGCGATGAACACTGAAGCTTTCTTT. Encoded protein: CASKSAGAMNTEAFF.